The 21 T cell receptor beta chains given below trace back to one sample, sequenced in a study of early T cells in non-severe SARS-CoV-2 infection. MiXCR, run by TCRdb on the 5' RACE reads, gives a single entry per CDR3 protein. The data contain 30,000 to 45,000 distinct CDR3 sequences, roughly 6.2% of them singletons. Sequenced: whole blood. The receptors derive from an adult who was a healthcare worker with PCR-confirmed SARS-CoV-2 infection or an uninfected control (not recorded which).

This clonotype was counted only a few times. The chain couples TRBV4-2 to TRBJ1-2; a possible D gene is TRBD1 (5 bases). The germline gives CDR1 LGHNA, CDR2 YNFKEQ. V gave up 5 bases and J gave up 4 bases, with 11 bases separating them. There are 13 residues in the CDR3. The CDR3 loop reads CASSADTFYGYTF. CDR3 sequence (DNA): TGTGCCAGCAGCGCGGACACATTCTATGGCTACACCTTC.

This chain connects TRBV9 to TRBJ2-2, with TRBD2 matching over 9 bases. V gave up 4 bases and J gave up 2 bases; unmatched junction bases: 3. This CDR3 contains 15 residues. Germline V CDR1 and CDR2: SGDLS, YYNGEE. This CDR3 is CASSLSGSNTGELFF. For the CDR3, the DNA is TGTGCCAGCAGCCTTAGCGGGAGTAACACCGGGGAGCTGTTTTTT. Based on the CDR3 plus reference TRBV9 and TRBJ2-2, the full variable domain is DSGVTQTPKHLITATGQRVTLRCSPRSGDLSVYWYQQSLDQGLQFLIQYYNGEERAKGNILERFSAQQFPDLHSELNLSSLELGDSALYFCASSLSGSNTGELFFGEGSRLTVL.

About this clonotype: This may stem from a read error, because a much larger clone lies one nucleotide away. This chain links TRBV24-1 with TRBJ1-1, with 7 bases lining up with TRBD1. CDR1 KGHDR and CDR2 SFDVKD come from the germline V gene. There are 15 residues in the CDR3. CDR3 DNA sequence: TGTACCACCAGTGAATCCTCAGGGGGACAGACTGAAGCTTTCTTT. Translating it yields CTTSESSGGQTEAFF.

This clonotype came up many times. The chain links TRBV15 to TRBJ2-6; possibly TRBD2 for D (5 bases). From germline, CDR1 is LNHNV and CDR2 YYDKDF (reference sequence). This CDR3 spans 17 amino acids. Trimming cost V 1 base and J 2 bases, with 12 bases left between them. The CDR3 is CATSRASRGTGANVLTF. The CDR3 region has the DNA TGTGCCACCAGCAGAGCTAGCAGAGGGACTGGGGCCAACGTCCTGACTTTC.

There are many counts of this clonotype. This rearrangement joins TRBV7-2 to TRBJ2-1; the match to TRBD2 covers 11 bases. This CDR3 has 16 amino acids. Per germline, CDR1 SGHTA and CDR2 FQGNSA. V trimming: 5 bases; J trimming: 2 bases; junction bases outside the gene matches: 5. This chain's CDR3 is CASSAGLAVTYNEQFF. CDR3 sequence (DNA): TGTGCCAGCAGCGCGGGACTAGCGGTAACCTACAATGAGCAGTTCTTC.

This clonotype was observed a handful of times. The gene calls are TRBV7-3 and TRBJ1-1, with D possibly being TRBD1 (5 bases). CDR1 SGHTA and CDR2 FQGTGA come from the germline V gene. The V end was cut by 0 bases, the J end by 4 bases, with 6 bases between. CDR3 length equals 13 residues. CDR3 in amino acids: CASSLTGATEAFF. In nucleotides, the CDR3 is TGTGCCAGCAGCTTAACAGGGGCCACTGAAGCTTTCTTT.

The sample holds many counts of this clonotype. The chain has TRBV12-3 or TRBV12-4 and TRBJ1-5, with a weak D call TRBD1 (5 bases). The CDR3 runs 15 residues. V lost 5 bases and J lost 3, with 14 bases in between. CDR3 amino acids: CASSPQGRLNQPQHF. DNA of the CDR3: TGTGCCAGCAGTCCCCAGGGCCGGCTCAATCAGCCCCAGCATTTT.

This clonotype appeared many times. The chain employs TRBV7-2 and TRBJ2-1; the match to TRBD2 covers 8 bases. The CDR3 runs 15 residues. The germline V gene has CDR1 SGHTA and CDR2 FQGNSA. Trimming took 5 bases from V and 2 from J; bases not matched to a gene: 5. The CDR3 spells CASSLTSGPYNEQFF. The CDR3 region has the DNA TGTGCCAGCAGCCTCACTAGCGGCCCCTACAATGAGCAGTTCTTC.

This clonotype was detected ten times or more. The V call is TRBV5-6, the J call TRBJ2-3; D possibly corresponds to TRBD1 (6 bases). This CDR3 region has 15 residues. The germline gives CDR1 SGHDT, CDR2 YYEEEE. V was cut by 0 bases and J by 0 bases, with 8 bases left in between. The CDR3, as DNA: TGTGCCAGCAGCTTGGCTACAGGGAGCACAGATACGCAGTATTTT. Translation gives CASSLATGSTDTQYF.

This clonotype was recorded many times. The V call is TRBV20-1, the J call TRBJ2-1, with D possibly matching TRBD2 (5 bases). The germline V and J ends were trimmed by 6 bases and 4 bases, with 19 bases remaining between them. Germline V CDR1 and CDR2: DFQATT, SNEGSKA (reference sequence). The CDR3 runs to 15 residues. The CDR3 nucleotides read TGCAGTGCGGCCAACTGGGTGCCGGGGTACAATGAGCAGTTCTTC. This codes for CSAANWVPGYNEQFF.

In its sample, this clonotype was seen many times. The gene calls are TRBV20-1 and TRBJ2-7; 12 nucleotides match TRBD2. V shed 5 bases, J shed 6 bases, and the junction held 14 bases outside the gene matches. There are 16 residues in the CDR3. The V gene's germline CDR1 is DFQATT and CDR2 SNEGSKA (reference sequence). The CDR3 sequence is CSAPLAGGPRASEQYF. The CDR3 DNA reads TGCAGTGCTCCCCTAGCGGGAGGGCCGAGGGCTTCCGAGCAGTACTTC.

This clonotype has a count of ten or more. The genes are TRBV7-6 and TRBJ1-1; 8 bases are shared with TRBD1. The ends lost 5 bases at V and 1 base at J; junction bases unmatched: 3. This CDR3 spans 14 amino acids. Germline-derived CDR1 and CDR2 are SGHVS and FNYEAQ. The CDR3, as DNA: TGTGCCAGCAGCCTGACAGGGGCGAACACTGAAGCTTTCTTT. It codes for CASSLTGANTEAFF.

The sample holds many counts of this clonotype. CDR3 DNA: TGTGCCAGCAGCTTGCTAGCGGGGGGGCCCCCTAGCACAGATACGCAGTATTTT. Translated: CASSLLAGGPPSTDTQYF. This rearrangement joins TRBV7-9 to TRBJ2-3; 12 bases fit TRBD2. This CDR3 comprises 18 residues. Germline assignment: CDR1 SEHNR and CDR2 FQNEAQ (reference sequence). The trim removed 3 bases at V and 0 bases at J, leaving 7 bases unmatched.

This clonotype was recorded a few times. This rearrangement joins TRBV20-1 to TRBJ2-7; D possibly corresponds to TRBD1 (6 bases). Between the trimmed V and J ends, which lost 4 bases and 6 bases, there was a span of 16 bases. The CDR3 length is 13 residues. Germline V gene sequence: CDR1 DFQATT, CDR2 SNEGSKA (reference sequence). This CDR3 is CSAIRDTMGEQYF. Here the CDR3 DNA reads TGCAGTGCTATCCGGGACACCATGGGCGAGCAGTACTTC.

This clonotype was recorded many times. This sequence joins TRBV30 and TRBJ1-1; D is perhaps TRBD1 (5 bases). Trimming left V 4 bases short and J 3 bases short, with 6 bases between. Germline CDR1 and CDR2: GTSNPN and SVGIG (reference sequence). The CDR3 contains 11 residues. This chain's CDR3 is CAWKQDTEAFF. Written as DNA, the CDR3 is TGTGCCTGGAAACAGGACACTGAAGCTTTCTTT.

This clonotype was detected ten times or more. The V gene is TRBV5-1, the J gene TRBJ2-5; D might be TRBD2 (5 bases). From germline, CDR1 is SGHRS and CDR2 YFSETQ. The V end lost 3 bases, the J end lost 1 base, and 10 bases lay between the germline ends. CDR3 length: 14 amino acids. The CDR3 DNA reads TGCGCCAGCAGCTCACTAGGATTCCAAGAGACCCAGTACTTC. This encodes CASSSLGFQETQYF.

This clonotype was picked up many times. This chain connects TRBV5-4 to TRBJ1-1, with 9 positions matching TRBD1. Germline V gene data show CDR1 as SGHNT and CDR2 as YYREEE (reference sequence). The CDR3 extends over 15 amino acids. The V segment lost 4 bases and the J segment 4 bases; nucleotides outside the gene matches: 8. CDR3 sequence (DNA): TGTGCCAGCAGCAAGTGGGACAGGGAGAGCACTGAAGCTTTCTTT. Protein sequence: CASSKWDRESTEAFF.

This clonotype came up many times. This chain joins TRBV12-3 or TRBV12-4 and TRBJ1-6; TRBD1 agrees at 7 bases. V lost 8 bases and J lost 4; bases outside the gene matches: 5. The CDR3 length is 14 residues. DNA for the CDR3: TGTGCCAGCTCGTCGGGACAGTATAATTCACCCCTCCACTTT. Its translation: CASSSGQYNSPLHF.

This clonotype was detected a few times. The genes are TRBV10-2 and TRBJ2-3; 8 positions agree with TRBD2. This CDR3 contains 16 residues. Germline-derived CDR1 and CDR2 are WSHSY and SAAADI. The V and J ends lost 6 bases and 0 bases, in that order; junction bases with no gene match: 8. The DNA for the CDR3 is TGCGCCAGCAGAAGTCCTAGCGGGCATAGCACAGATACGCAGTATTTT. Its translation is CASRSPSGHSTDTQYF.

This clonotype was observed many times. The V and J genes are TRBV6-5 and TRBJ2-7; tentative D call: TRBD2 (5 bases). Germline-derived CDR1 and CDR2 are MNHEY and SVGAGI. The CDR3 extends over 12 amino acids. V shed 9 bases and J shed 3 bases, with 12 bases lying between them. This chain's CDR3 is CASGGGDYEQYF. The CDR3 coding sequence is TGTGCCAGTGGAGGTGGAGACTACGAGCAGTACTTC.

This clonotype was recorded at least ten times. The DNA for the CDR3 is TGTGCCAGCAGTGGACAGGGGGGTTTAGGCTATGGCTACACCTTC. Translated: CASSGQGGLGYGYTF. The rearrangement uses TRBV2 and TRBJ1-2; TRBD1 agrees at 9 bases. The germline V gene encodes CDR1 SNHLY and CDR2 FYNNEI. The J segment lost 4 bases and the V segment lost 4 bases, leaving 7 bases of the junction unmatched. The CDR3 spans 15 residues.